This T cell receptor (beta chain) was sequenced for a study of regulatory T cells in long-lasting Graves disease. Whole-study results and caveats: Persistent Graves' patients showed reduced TCR diversity versus newly diagnosed patients. Shared public clonotypes totalled over 2,500 in persistent patients, compared with about 960 in new patients.

Stated time point: newly diagnosed GD, antithyroid drugs for less than 3 months. The authors made the TCR library using RNA they extracted from PBMCs. Investigators prepared the TCR beta libraries by applying iRepertoire HTBI primers and Arm-PCR of CDR3 regions. TCRdb recomputed calls from the multiplex PCR reads with MiXCR, one row per CDR3 protein. The sample yields hundreds of thousands of distinct CDR3 sequences, roughly 15% seen once. The length of the CDR3 is 15 residues. Germline V CDR1 and CDR2: MDHEN, SYDVKM. This clonotype came up a few times. Antigen: not known. This clone may be a read error of a much larger clone one base away.

This sequence originates from a female donor with Graves disease. The rearrangement joins TRBV28 to TRBJ1-1, with a weak D call TRBD1 (6 bases). Sequencing used peripheral blood mononuclear cells (PBMCs), obtained at new diagnosis, from a patient treated with antithyroid drugs. In DNA, the CDR3 is TGTGCCGGCAGTCCAAGGACAGCGAGCCCCCTTGAAGCTTTCTTT. Its translation: CAGSPRTASPLEAFF.